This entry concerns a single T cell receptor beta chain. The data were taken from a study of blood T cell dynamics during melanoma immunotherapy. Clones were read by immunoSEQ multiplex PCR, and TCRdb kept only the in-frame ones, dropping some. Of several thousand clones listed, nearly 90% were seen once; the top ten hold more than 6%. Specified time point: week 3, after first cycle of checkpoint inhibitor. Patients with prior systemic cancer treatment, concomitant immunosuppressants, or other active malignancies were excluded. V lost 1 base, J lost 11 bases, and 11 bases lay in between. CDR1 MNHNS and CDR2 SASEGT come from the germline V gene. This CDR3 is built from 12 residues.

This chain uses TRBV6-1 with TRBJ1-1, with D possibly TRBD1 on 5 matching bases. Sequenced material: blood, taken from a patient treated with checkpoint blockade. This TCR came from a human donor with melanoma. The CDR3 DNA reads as TGTGCCAGCAGTGAAGGGCCAGGGTCTGCTTTCTTT. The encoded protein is CASSEGPGSAFF.